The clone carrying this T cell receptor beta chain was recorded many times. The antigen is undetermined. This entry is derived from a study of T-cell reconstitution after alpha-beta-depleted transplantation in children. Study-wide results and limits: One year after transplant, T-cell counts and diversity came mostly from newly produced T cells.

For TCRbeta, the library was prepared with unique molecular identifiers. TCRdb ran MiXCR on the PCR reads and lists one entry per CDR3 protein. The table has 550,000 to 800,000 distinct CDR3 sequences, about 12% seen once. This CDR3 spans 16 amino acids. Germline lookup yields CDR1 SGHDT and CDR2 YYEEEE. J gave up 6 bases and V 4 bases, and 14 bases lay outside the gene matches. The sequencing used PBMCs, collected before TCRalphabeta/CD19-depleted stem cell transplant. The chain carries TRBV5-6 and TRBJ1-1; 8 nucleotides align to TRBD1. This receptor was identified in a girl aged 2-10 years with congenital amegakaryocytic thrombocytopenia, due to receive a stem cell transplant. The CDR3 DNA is TGTGCCAGCAGCCCTTCGACAGGGGCCGAGTGGGCTGAAGCTTTCTTT. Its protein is CASSPSTGAEWAEAFF.